These 19 T cell receptor beta chains share one sample of origin, sequenced in a study of blood T cell repertoires in COVID-19. Sequencing used immunoSEQ multiplex PCR; TCRdb keeps in-frame clones, though not all of them. The sample lists under 150,000 clones; 81% were seen once. The sample was peripheral blood. Receptor source: a woman aged 55-70 years with active or convalescent COVID-19.

J is TRBJ1-1 and V is TRBV7-9; 8 nucleotides align to TRBD1. From germline, CDR1 is SEHNR and CDR2 FQNEAQ (reference sequence). This CDR3 contains 14 residues. V was pared by 4 bases and J by 6 bases, with 7 bases of the junction left unmatched. The CDR3 is CASSYAGGFAEAFF. CDR3 sequence (DNA): TGTGCCAGCAGCTATGCAGGGGGCTTCGCTGAAGCTTTCTTT.

This chain connects TRBV12-3 or TRBV12-4 to TRBJ1-2, with D unclear. The CDR3 is 12 amino acids. Trimming removed 3 bases from V and 4 bases from J, with 6 bases in between. CDR3 in DNA: TGTGCCAGCAGTTTGAAGAGCTATGGCTACACCTTC. Protein: CASSLKSYGYTF.

This clone appeared once. The chain is built from TRBV7-2 and TRBJ1-1, with 7 bases fitting TRBD1. Trimming took 5 bases from V and 2 from J; bases not matched to a gene: 8. The CDR3 is made up of 15 amino acids. Germline V gene sequence: CDR1 SGHTA, CDR2 FQGNSA. CDR3 in amino acids: CASSPEDRENTEAFF. The CDR3 DNA reads TGTGCCAGCAGCCCGGAAGACAGGGAAAACACTGAAGCTTTCTTT.

The chain uses TRBV5-1 and TRBJ1-5, with no clear D. CDR3 length equals 16 residues. The V gene's germline CDR1 is SGHRS and CDR2 YFSETQ. The germline V and J ends were trimmed by 4 bases and 0 bases, with 14 bases remaining between them. The CDR3 nucleotides read TGCGCCAGCAGCCCCGGGGAGAGGTTTAGCAATCAGCCCCAGCATTTT. Its protein product is CASSPGERFSNQPQHF.

The rearrangement joins TRBV5-8 to TRBJ2-3; no definite D call. The CDR3 runs 14 residues. Per germline, CDR1 SGHTS and CDR2 YDEGEE. V shed 4 bases and J shed 4 bases, with 13 bases lying between them. CDR3 DNA sequence: TGTGCCAGCAGCCTTGGATATCTAGCAGATACGCAGTATTTT. It yields the protein CASSLGYLADTQYF.

The chain is built from TRBV3-1 (or the pseudogene TRBV3-2) and TRBJ2-3, with a weak D call TRBD2 (6 bases). V lost 0 bases, J lost 0 bases, and 10 bases lay in between. The CDR3 runs 16 residues. Germline CDR1 is LGHDT and CDR2 is YNNKEL (reference sequence). Here the CDR3 DNA reads TGTGCCAGCAGCCAAGATTGGGACTGGAGCACAGATACGCAGTATTTT. Translation gives CASSQDWDWSTDTQYF.

This clone is a singleton in its sample. The chain links TRBV2 to TRBJ1-6; TRBD1 might be the D (5 bases). The CDR3 runs to 12 residues. CDR1 and CDR2 from the germline V gene are SNHLY and FYNNEI. V was trimmed by 6 bases and J by 13 bases, leaving 13 bases between them. CDR3 residues: CASRASQAPLHF. The CDR3 DNA follows: TGTGCCAGCAGGGCTTCACAGGCGCCCCTCCACTTT.

This rearrangement joins TRBV10-3 to TRBJ1-1; 8 bases match TRBD1. The junction had 7 bases not matched to a gene; V was cut back by 3 bases and J by 1 base. CDR1 is ENHRY and CDR2 is SYGVKD in the germline V gene. The CDR3 is 16 residues long. CDR3 sequence: CAISDNSGTGNTEAFF. The CDR3 DNA follows: TGTGCCATCAGTGATAATTCCGGGACAGGGAACACTGAAGCTTTCTTT.

V gene TRBV28 combines with J gene TRBJ2-7, with TRBD1 identical over 7 bases. Germline V gene sequence: CDR1 MDHEN, CDR2 SYDVKM. This CDR3 comprises 15 residues. Trimming at V came to 5 bases and at J to 0 bases, leaving 7 bases not matched to a gene. CDR3 loop: CASSQRQGNSYEQYV. The DNA of the CDR3 is TGTGCCAGCAGTCAAAGACAGGGAAACTCCTACGAGCAGTACGTC.

V and J are TRBV28 and TRBJ2-7, with TRBD2 identical over 10 bases. There are 15 residues in the CDR3. The V segment lost 6 bases and the J segment 0 bases; nucleotides outside the gene matches: 5. The germline V gene has CDR1 MDHEN and CDR2 SYDVKM. The CDR3 spells CASRKSGRASYEQYF. The CDR3 region has the DNA TGTGCCAGCAGAAAGAGCGGGAGGGCCTCCTACGAGCAGTACTTC.

The chain joins TRBV14 to TRBJ2-3, with a weak D call TRBD1 (5 bases). The V and J ends lost 4 bases and 0 bases respectively, with 11 bases between them. Looked up from germline, CDR1 is SGHDN and CDR2 is FVKESK. CDR3 length: 15 amino acids. CDR3 in amino acids: CASSRRQLSTDTQYF. In DNA, the CDR3 is TGTGCCAGCAGCCGGCGACAGCTTAGCACAGATACGCAGTATTTT. The complete variable domain, with remaining parts taken from reference TRBV14 and TRBJ2-3, reads EAGVTQFPSHSVIEKGQTVTLRCDPISGHDNLYWYRRVMGKEIKFLLHFVKESKQDESGMPNNRFLAERTGGTYSTLKVQPAELEDSGVYFCASSRRQLSTDTQYFGPGTRLTVL.

The rearrangement uses TRBV19 and TRBJ2-7; 7 bases align to TRBD1. The CDR3 length is 13 residues. V gave up 5 bases and J gave up 4 bases; unmatched junction bases: 5. Per the germline V gene, CDR1 is LNHDA and CDR2 is SQIVND (reference sequence). The CDR3 reads CASSLGTAYEQYF. The CDR3 DNA sequence: TGTGCCAGTAGTCTAGGGACAGCGTACGAGCAGTACTTC.

The sample holds a few counts of this clone. The rearrangement joins TRBV6-2 or TRBV6-3 to TRBJ1-1, with D perhaps TRBD1 (6 bases). CDR1 MNHEY and CDR2 SVGEGT come from the germline V gene. Trimming took off 5 bases at V and 8 bases at J, with 15 bases between the two ends. The CDR3 runs to 13 residues. The chain's CDR3 is CASSAIRGGEAFF. The CDR3 DNA sequence: TGTGCCAGCAGTGCAATCAGGGGCGGGGAAGCTTTCTTT.

The chain couples TRBV16 to TRBJ1-4; D gene unclear. Germline CDR1 reads KGHSY; CDR2 reads FQNENV. The CDR3 extends over 15 amino acids. With 0 bases removed from V and 8 bases from J, the gap between germline ends came to 13 bases. CDR3: CASSQSWRVGEKLFF. DNA of the CDR3: TGTGCCAGCAGCCAATCTTGGAGGGTCGGCGAAAAACTGTTTTTT.

V is TRBV28 and J is TRBJ2-3; the D is unclear. Per the germline V gene, CDR1 is MDHEN and CDR2 is SYDVKM. The V and J ends lost 0 bases and 3 bases respectively, with 13 bases between them. The CDR3 loop spans 16 amino acids. As DNA, the CDR3 is TGTGCCAGCAGTTTATGGGTACCCCAGCGAACAGATACGCAGTATTTT. It is translated as CASSLWVPQRTDTQYF.

With respect to this clone: Relative to the germline gene, one junction end is altered; a read error may explain this. The chain couples TRBV7-9 to TRBJ2-1; TRBD2 is a possible D gene (6 bases). This CDR3 spans 13 amino acids. From germline, CDR1 is SEHNR and CDR2 FQNEAQ (reference sequence). Written as DNA, the CDR3 is TGTGCCAGCAGCTTAGAGAGGGTGGCGGGATGTGTCTTC. Protein sequence: CASSLERVAGCVF.

This clone was counted only a few times. This chain links TRBV11-2 with TRBJ2-3, with D maybe TRBD2 (5 bases). Trimming left V 3 bases short and J 6 bases short, with 13 bases between. The germline V gene has CDR1 SGHAT and CDR2 FQNNGV. CDR3 size: 14 residues. CDR3 region: CASSFLAGQDTQYF. The CDR3 DNA sequence: TGTGCCAGCAGCTTCTTGGCGGGCCAGGATACGCAGTATTTT.

The V call is TRBV19, the J call TRBJ1-1, with 8 bases lining up with TRBD1. The CDR3 is made up of 13 amino acids. V shed 2 bases and J 8 bases; nucleotides not matched to a gene: 4. Germline V gene lookup returns CDR1 LNHDA and CDR2 SQIVND (reference sequence). The CDR3 spells CASSIQGAWEAFF. Written as DNA, the CDR3 is TGTGCCAGTAGTATACAGGGGGCTTGGGAAGCTTTCTTT.

The chain links TRBV4-1 to TRBJ1-2, with D possibly matching TRBD1 (6 bases). Per germline, CDR1 MGHRA and CDR2 YSYEKL. The ends were cut back, 2 bases at V and 4 bases at J, with 14 bases in the middle. The CDR3 totals 15 residues. The CDR3 DNA reads TGCGCCAGCAGCCAACCCGACAGGACTTTCTATGGCTACACCTTC. The encoded protein is CASSQPDRTFYGYTF.